These T cell receptor beta chains were read from a single sample in a study of blood T cells in healthy people across ages. TCRdb re-called the 5' RACE reads with MiXCR, one entry per CDR3 protein. The sample consists of over 1,200,000 distinct CDR3 sequences, 45% to 70% of them appearing once. What was sequenced was blood. These TCRs come from a man aged 18 to 35 in good health. CDR3s include the opening cysteine and the closing phenylalanine or tryptophan.

v_gene,j_gene,CDR3aa
TRBV24-1,TRBJ2-5,CATSEQYGDQETQYF
TRBV28,TRBJ2-7,CASGWGSGYEQYF
TRBV7-9,TRBJ2-1,CASSLHRLAGYNEQFF
TRBV29-1,TRBJ1-1,CSVEDWGRPNTEAFF
TRBV7-9,TRBJ1-6,CASSRVGANSPLHF
TRBV4-3,TRBJ2-5,CASSQDSGGRYNEQYF
TRBV19,TRBJ1-2,CASTLRGGFHRYGYTF
TRBV6-5,TRBJ2-7,CASTGESYEQYF
TRBV6-4,TRBJ2-2,CASSRQRNTGELFF
TRBV25-1,TRBJ2-7,CASSTQGGLDSYEQYF
TRBV11-2,TRBJ2-1,CASSLSGGRGYNEQFF
TRBV5-1,TRBJ2-1,CASSSGTGVNLYYNEQFF
TRBV7-2,TRBJ2-5,CASSSSSVETQYF
TRBV13,TRBJ2-1,CASSSHGRANEQFF
TRBV27,TRBJ2-2,CASSSQTSRTGDTGELFF
TRBV10-3,TRBJ2-3,CAISESRRADTQYF
TRBV4-2,TRBJ1-4,CASSQLDIRNEKLFF
TRBV4-3,TRBJ2-3,CASSQETGTSTDTQYF
TRBV2,TRBJ2-1,CASSDWTVDNEQFF
TRBV27,TRBJ2-1,CASSFRDRGSNEQFF
TRBV5-1,TRBJ1-1,CASSLPRNGGPGDTEAFF
TRBV20-1,TRBJ1-2,CSAGEYTF
TRBV6-6,TRBJ1-5,CASRQPGTHYNQPQHF
TRBV12-3/TRBV12-4,TRBJ2-5,CASSLGHSYYQETQYF
TRBV4-1,TRBJ1-1,CASSQGTEAFF
TRBV15,TRBJ2-3,CATSRELEDIDTQYF
TRBV27,TRBJ2-3,CASSFLGAIGTDTQYF
TRBV20-1,TRBJ2-4,CSATPGLEETQYF
TRBV10-3,TRBJ2-2,CAIKKQGGDTGELFF
TRBV20-1,TRBJ2-7,CSAREIPNWVYEQYF
TRBV7-2,TRBJ2-1,CASPLGLSYNEQFF
TRBV29-1,TRBJ2-3,CSAKGEARDTQYF
TRBV7-2,TRBJ2-5,CASSLGRRGGHETQYF
TRBV27,TRBJ2-7,CASTGRGFYEQYF
TRBV5-1,TRBJ2-5,CASSSGEVETQYF
TRBV2,TRBJ2-3,CASRALPGDTQYF
TRBV2,TRBJ1-2,CASSESVSLAGYTF
TRBV2,TRBJ1-2,CASKKQGEANYGYTF
TRBV18,TRBJ2-6,CASSRIRQTGANVLTF
TRBV7-9,NA,CASSQTIGKSYNEQYF
TRBV20-1,TRBJ1-6,CSARDLQGDRVNSPLHF
TRBV12-3/TRBV12-4,TRBJ1-4,CASTLNTGMNEKLFF
TRBV6-6,TRBJ2-1,CASIPWDRGGNEQFF
TRBV10-3,TRBJ2-1,CAISADGAGYEQFF
TRBV6-1,NA,CATASTVPEQYF
TRBV4-2,TRBJ1-1,CASSQSGGGTEAFF
TRBV11-2,TRBJ2-3,CASSLVGGGADTQYF
TRBV4-2,TRBJ2-4,CASSQPTGGAPLAKNIQYF
TRBV7-2,TRBJ2-1,CASSLFAGMYNEQFF
TRBV15,TRBJ2-7,CATSRGRIISYEQYF
TRBV20-1,TRBJ2-1,CSAREDLSYNEQFF
TRBV7-6,TRBJ2-1,CASSFPLRAGGSSYNEQFF
TRBV20-1,TRBJ2-3,CSARSGREGADTQYF
TRBV25-1,TRBJ2-7,CASGLAGVDYEQYF
TRBV10-3,NA,CAISESEAFYEQYF